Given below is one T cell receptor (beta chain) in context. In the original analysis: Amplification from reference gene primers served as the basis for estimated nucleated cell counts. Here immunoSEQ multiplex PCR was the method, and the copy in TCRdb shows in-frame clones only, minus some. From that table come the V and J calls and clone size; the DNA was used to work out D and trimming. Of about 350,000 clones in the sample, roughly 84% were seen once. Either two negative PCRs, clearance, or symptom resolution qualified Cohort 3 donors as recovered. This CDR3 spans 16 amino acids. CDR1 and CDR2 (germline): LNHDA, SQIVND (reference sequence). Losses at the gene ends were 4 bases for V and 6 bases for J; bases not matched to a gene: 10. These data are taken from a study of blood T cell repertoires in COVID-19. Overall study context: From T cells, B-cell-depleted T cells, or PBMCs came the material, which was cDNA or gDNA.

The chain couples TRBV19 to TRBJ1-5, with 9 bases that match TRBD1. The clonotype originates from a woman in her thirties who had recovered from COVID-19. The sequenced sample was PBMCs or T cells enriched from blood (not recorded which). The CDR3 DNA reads TGTGCCAGTAGTAAAATAAGGGGACAGGGACGTCAGCCCCAGCATTTT. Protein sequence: CASSKIRGQGRQPQHF. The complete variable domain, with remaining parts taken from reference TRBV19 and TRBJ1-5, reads DGGITQSPKYLFRKEGQNVTLSCEQNLNHDAMYWYRQDPGQGLRLIYYSQIVNDFQKGDIAEGYSVSREKKESFPLTVTSAQKNPTAFYLCASSKIRGQGRQPQHFGDGTRLSIL.